Described below is a single TCR beta chain sequence and its context. Its specificity is not known. This record belongs to a study of T cells in localized non-small cell lung cancer. Only in-frame clones appear in the TCRdb table, and some are missing; sequencing was by immunoSEQ multiplex PCR. Among roughly 76,000 clones, roughly 75% were seen once, and the ten largest hold under 25%. Germline-derived CDR1 and CDR2 are SGHAT and FQNNGV. CDR3 length equals 13 residues. V lost 5 bases to trimming and J lost 4 bases, with 6 bases between them. Notes on the study in general: Blood T cell density predicted longer survival; adjacent-lung clonality, shorter. For the top 100 tumor clones, a median around 55 also appeared in adjacent lung. Uninvolved adjacent lung showed peak T cell clonality, exceeding tumor.

This clonotype originated in a man between 35 and 75 years old with stage II squamous cell lung carcinoma. Sequences were derived from PBMCs, sampled before any cancer treatment. V usage is TRBV11-2 and J usage is TRBJ1-6; the D is unclear. Here the CDR3 DNA reads TGTGCCAGCAGCAGGGATTATAATTCACCCCTCCACTTT. Its translation: CASSRDYNSPLHF.